A selection of T cell receptor beta chains follows, all from one sample in a study of CD8 T cells in ankylosing spondylitis. Using its own MiXCR run on the 5' RACE reads, TCRdb lists one record per CDR3 protein. This table has about 840,000 distinct CDR3 sequences, about 12% appearing once. The sequenced sample was blood, either unsorted or a sorted T cell fraction (not recorded which). All receptors come from a male donor with ankylosing spondylitis. CDR3s include the opening cysteine and the closing phenylalanine or tryptophan. The D gene is left open where the match is weak. The size of a clone is reported for some rows only, either as once, few or many, or as a class for expanded clones.

d_gene	abundance	v_gene	j_gene	CDR3aa	CDR3nt
.	few	TRBV7-8	TRBJ2-3	CASSLGGLDTQYF	TGTGCCAGCAGCTTAGGTGGACTAGATACGCAGTATTTT
.	few	TRBV20-1	TRBJ2-7	CSARDRPSPGYEQYF	TGCAGTGCTAGAGATCGGCCGTCCCCGGGCTACGAGCAGTACTTC
.	.	TRBV7-9	TRBJ2-5	CASSLVVQQETQYF	TGTGCCAGCAGCTTAGTGGTGCAGCAAGAGACCCAGTACTTC
TRBD2	.	TRBV20-1	TRBJ2-5	CSAPGGTSGSRETQYF	TGCAGTGCTCCGGGGGGGACTAGCGGGAGTCGGGAGACCCAGTACTTC
.	.	TRBV3-1	TRBJ2-7	CASSQAVTSREQYF	TGTGCCAGCAGCCAAGCCGTTACTAGCCGCGAGCAGTACTTC
TRBD2	few	TRBV29-1	TRBJ2-7	CSVALRRGDYEQYF	TGCAGCGTTGCTTTGCGGCGGGGGGACTACGAGCAGTACTTC
TRBD2	.	TRBV20-1	TRBJ2-6	CCASGTSGVSGANVLTF	TGCTGTGCTTCCGGGACTAGCGGGGTCTCTGGGGCCAACGTCCTGACTTTC
TRBD2	many	TRBV7-8	TRBJ2-1	CASSPAGGPVNEQFF	TGTGCCAGCAGCCCAGCGGGAGGGCCAGTAAATGAGCAGTTCTTC
.	few	TRBV5-5	TRBJ1-4	CASSRQTMDEKLFF	TGTGCCAGCAGCCGACAGACAATGGATGAAAAACTGTTTTTT
TRBD1	few	TRBV20-1	TRBJ2-5	CSASGIRDRGRGETQYF	TGCAGTGCTAGCGGAATCCGGGACAGGGGAAGAGGGGAGACCCAGTACTTC
TRBD1	many	TRBV29-1	TRBJ1-5	CSGGQAGGPQHF	TGCAGCGGAGGACAGGCGGGGGGGCCCCAGCATTTT
.	many	TRBV11-2	TRBJ2-7	CASSFPRTVEQYF	TGTGCCAGCAGCTTCCCTAGGACGGTCGAGCAGTACTTC
TRBD1	.	TRBV20-1	TRBJ2-1	CSAREGGRNEQFF	TGCAGTGCTAGAGAAGGGGGCCGGAATGAGCAGTTCTTC
.	few	TRBV28	TRBJ2-3	CASSPPTIVDTQYF	TGTGCCAGCAGTCCACCTACTATCGTCGATACGCAGTATTTT
TRBD2	.	TRBV7-7	TRBJ2-5	CASTSGRRGETQYF	TGTGCTAGTACGAGCGGGAGAAGGGGAGAGACCCAGTACTTC
TRBD2	many	TRBV5-1	TRBJ2-3	CASSLLAGSTDTQYF	TGCGCCAGCAGCCTCTTAGCGGGAAGCACAGATACGCAGTATTTT
.	many	TRBV20-1	TRBJ2-7	CSARDSYEQYF	TGCAGTGCTAGAGACTCCTACGAGCAGTACTTC
.	.	TRBV5-1	TRBJ1-4	CASSRRGATSNEKLFF	TGCGCCAGCAGCCGGAGAGGGGCGACGTCTAATGAAAAACTGTTTTTT
.	few	TRBV30	TRBJ2-6	CAWTGTGPNVLTF	TGTGCCTGGACAGGGACGGGGCCCAACGTCCTGACTTTC
TRBD2	.	TRBV7-3	TRBJ2-1	CASSLSPGGNEQFF	TGTGCCAGCAGCTTAAGTCCGGGGGGCAATGAGCAGTTCTTC
.	few	TRBV20-1	TRBJ2-4	CSARVAGATKNIQYF	TGCAGTGCTAGGGTCGCAGGGGCCACCAAAAACATTCAGTACTTC
TRBD1	.	TRBV20-1	TRBJ1-5	CSAAGQGDQHQHF	TGCAGTGCGGCTGGACAGGGGGATCAGCACCAGCATTTT
TRBD1	.	TRBV27	TRBJ1-6	CASSGQGGYSPLHF	TGTGCCAGCAGTGGACAGGGGGGTTATTCACCCCTCCACTTT
.	.	TRBV29-1	TRBJ1-3	CSVEVNSGNTIYF	TGCAGCGTAGAAGTCAACTCTGGAAACACCATATATTTT
.	few	TRBV6-2/TRBV6-3	TRBJ2-3	CASSYLRGTDTQYF	TGTGCCAGCAGTTACTTGCGGGGCACAGATACGCAGTATTTT
.	few	TRBV7-2	TRBJ2-3	CASSRTRAFSTDTQYF	TGTGCCAGCAGCCGGACCCGAGCCTTTAGCACAGATACGCAGTATTTT